One T cell receptor (beta chain) is described in this entry. The antigen is unknown. This entry belongs to a study of shared clonotypes between healthy human individuals. Study-level results: Among non-shared clonotypes, generation probabilities were lower than among those shared by all four donors.

At deep level, the assay was performed. Sorted-subset replicate PCRs used about 190 ng of genomic DNA. This amount corresponded to about 30,000 T cell genomes. Authors' data handling: Filtering differed since immunoSEQ provided only junctions, with no quality scores. The data were produced by immunoSEQ multiplex PCR, yet TCRdb's version contains in-frame clones alone and is incomplete. The DNA gave D and trimming, while V, J and clone size come from that table. The sample includes millions of clones, roughly 95% seen only once; the top ten take roughly 1%. Naivety among CD8 cells was defined by CD45RO negativity and positive CCR7 selection, thereby excluding terminally differentiated effector memory CD45RA+ cells. CDR3 length equals 16 residues. Looked up from germline, CDR1 is WSHSY and CDR2 is SAAADI. Trimming shortened V by 2 bases and J by 3 bases, and 15 bases separated the two germline ends.

Sequencing input: naive CD8+ T cells sorted from blood. The V gene is TRBV10-2, the J gene TRBJ2-3, with D perhaps TRBD2 (6 bases). The TCR was taken from a young man in good health. CDR3 sequence reads: CASSELGGALTDTQYF. As DNA, the CDR3 is TGCGCCAGCAGTGAGCTTGGCGGGGCATTGACAGATACGCAGTATTTT.